This TCR beta chain originates from a study of T cells in Graves' hyperthyroidism and ophthalmopathy. Study context: Peripheral blood draws took place at initial diagnosis, ahead of any treatment. Study-level points and caveats: In the blood, most expanded thyroid clonotypes above 0.001 appeared as well. Ophthalmopathy prediction by the model preceded onset by a median about 6.8 months.

The CDR3 regions of TCR beta were amplified from RNA transcripts. With the HTBI primer set, the TCR CDR3 went through a first round of RT-PCR. TCRdb called the multiplex PCR reads again in MiXCR, with one record for every CDR3 protein. The table shows 450,000 to 500,000 distinct CDR3 sequences, with about 22% occurring only once. Trimming took off 4 bases at V and 0 bases at J, with 12 bases between the two ends. This CDR3 contains 15 residues. Germline V gives CDR1 LGHDT, CDR2 YNNKEL (reference sequence). This clonotype was detected a few times. Antigen: not known. The sample consisted of blood. The chain carries TRBV3-1 and TRBJ1-1; no definite D call. The receptor comes from a woman between 65 and 79 years old with Graves' ophthalmopathy. The CDR3 region is CASSLSSILNTEAFF. The CDR3 DNA sequence: TGTGCCAGCAGCCTATCCTCTATACTGAACACTGAAGCTTTCTTT.